This T cell receptor (beta chain) was recorded in a study of blood T cell repertoires in COVID-19. For the study at large: COVID-19 samples, acute and convalescent, were from the United States, Italy and Spain. T cells, B-cell-depleted T cells, or PBMCs provided the cDNA or gDNA that served as material.

As handled by the study authors: Estimates of nucleated cell counts were drawn from the amplification of reference gene primers. Only in-frame clones appear in the TCRdb table, and some are missing; sequencing was by immunoSEQ multiplex PCR. V and J calls and clone size are those listed in that table; D and trimming were worked out from the DNA. This sample has a few hundred thousand clones; 70% to 90% occur once, and the top ten carry approximately 1.6%. Patients in Seattle were enrolled during active infection, then followed longitudinally. Trimming removed 5 bases from V and 2 bases from J, with 16 bases in between. This CDR3 comprises 15 residues. The germline CDR1 and CDR2 sequences are LNHDA and SQIVND (reference sequence). This clone was counted many times.

The sequenced sample consisted of peripheral blood. The TCR comes from a woman in her thirties with COVID-19, enrolled during active disease. This sequence joins TRBV19 and TRBJ2-7, with TRBD1 as a possible D gene (6 bases). Here the CDR3 DNA reads TGTGCCAGTAGTCTCGGACAGACGATTACCTACGAGCAGTACGTC. Translation: CASSLGQTITYEQYV.